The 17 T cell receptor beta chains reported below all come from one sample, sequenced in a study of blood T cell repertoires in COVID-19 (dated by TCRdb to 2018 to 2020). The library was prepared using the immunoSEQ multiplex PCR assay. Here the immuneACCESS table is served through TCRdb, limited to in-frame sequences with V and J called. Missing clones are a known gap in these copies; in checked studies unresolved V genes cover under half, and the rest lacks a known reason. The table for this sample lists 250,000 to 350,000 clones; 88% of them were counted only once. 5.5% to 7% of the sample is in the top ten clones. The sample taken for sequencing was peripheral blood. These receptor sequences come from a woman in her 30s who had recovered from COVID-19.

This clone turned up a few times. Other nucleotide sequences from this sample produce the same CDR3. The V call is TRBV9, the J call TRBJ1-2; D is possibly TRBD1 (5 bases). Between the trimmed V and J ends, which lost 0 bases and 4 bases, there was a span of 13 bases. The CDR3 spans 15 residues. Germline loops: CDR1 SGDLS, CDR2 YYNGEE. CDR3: CASSVGGGVGYGYTF. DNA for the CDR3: TGTGCCAGCAGCGTAGGGGGGGGAGTAGGCTATGGCTACACCTTC.

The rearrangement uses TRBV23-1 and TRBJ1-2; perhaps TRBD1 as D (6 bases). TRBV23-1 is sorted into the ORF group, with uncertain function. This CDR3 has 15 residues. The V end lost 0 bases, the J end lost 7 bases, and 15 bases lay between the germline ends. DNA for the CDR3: TGCGCCAGCAGTCAATCGCGCCCAGGGGAGGGTGGCTACACCTTC. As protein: CASSQSRPGEGGYTF.

CDR3: CASQRSPGQGYGYTF. The CDR3 DNA is TGTGCCAGCCAGAGGTCCCCGGGACAGGGCTATGGCTACACCTTC. The chain recombines TRBV5-8 with TRBJ1-2; 9 bases fit TRBD1. The length of the CDR3 is 15 residues. Germline trimming cut 7 bases from V and 4 bases from J; bases unmatched to any gene: 11. Germline V lookup: CDR1 SGHTS, CDR2 YDEGEE.

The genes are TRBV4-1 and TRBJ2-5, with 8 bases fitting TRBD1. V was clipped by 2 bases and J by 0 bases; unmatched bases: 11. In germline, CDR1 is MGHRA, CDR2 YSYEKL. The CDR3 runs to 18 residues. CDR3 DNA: TGCGCCAGCAGCCAATTCCCCAGGGGGCGTAGGTACCAAGAGACCCAGTACTTC. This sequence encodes CASSQFPRGRRYQETQYF.

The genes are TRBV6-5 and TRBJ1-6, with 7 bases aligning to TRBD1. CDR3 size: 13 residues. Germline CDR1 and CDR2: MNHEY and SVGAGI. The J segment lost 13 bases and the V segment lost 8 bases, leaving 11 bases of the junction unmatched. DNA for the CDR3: TGTGCCAGCCAGACAGGGAGGTCGCACCCCCTCCACTTT. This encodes CASQTGRSHPLHF.

CDR3 region: CASSPGQGNYGYTF. As DNA, the CDR3 is TGCGCCAGCAGCCCGGGACAGGGGAACTATGGCTACACCTTC. The V call is TRBV4-3, the J call TRBJ1-2, with 10 bases identical to TRBD1. This CDR3 is 14 amino acids long. Losses at the gene ends were 4 bases for V and 2 bases for J; bases not matched to a gene: 1. CDR1 is LGHNA, CDR2 YSLEER, per germline.

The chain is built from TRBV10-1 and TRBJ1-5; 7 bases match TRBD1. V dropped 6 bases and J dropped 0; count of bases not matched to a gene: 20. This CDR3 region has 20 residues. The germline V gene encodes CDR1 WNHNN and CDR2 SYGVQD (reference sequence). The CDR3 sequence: CASSQPEGQASLYSNQPQHF. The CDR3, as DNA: TGCGCCAGCAGCCAACCCGAAGGACAGGCTTCCCTTTATAGCAATCAGCCCCAGCATTTT.

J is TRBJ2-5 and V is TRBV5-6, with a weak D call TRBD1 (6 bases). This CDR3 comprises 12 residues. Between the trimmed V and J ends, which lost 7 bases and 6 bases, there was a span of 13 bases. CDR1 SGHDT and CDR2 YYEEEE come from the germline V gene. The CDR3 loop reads CASRKQGQTQYF. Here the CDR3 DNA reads TGTGCCAGCCGAAAACAGGGTCAGACCCAGTACTTC.

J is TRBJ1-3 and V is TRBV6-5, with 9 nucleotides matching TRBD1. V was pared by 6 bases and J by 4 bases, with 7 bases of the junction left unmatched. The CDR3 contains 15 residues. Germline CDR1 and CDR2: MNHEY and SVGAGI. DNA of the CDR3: TGTGCCAGCAGCCCACAGGGGGCTTCGGGAAACACCATATATTTT. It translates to CASSPQGASGNTIYF.

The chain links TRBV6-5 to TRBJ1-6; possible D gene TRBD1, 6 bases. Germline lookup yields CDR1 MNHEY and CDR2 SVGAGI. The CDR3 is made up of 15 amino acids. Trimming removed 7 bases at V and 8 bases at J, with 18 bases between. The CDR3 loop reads CASIVQGPGYSPLHF. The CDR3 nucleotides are TGTGCCAGCATAGTACAGGGTCCTGGTTATTCACCCCTCCACTTT.

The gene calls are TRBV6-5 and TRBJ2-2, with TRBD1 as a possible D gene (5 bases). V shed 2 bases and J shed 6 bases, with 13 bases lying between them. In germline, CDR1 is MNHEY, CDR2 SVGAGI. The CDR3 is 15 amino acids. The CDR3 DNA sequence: TGTGCCAGCAGTTACGTCGGCAGGGTATCCGGGGAGCTGTTTTTT. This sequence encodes CASSYVGRVSGELFF.

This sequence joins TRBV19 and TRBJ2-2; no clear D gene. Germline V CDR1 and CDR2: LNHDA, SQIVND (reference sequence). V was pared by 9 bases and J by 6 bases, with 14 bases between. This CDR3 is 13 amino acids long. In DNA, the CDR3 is TGTGCCAGCCGACCCGTGGGCTCCGGGGAGCTGTTTTTT. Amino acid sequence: CASRPVGSGELFF.

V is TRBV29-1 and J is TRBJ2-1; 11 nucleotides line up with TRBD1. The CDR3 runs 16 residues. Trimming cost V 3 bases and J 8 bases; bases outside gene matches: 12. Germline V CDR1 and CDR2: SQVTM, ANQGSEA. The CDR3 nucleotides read TGCAGCGTTGATCCACCCGGGACAGGGGGGATCTATGAGCAGTTCTTC. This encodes CSVDPPGTGGIYEQFF.

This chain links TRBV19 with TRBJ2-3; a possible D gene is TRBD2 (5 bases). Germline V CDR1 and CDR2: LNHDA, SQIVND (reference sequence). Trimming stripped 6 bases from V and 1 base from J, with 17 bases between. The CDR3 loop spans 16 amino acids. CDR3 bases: TGTGCCAGTAGGGCCCAAGGATCCGGGGGCACAGATACGCAGTATTTT. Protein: CASRAQGSGGTDTQYF.

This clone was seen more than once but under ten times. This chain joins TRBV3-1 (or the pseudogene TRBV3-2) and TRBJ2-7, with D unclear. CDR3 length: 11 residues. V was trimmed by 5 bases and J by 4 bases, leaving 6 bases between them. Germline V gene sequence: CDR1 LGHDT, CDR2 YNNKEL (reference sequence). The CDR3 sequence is CASSSSYEQYF. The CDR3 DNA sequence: TGTGCCAGCAGCTCCAGTTACGAGCAGTACTTC.

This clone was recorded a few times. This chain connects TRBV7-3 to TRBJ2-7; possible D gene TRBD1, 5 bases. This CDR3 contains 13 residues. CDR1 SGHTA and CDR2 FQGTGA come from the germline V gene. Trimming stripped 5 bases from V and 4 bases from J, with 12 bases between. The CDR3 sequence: CASSPDGAYEQYF. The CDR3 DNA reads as TGTGCCAGCAGCCCCGATGGGGCGTACGAGCAGTACTTC.

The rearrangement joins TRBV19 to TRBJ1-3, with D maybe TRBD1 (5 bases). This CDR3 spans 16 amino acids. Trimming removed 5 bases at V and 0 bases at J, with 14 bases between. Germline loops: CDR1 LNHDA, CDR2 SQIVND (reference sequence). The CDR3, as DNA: TGTGCCAGTAGTGCGACCCAGGGCCCCTCTGGAAACACCATATATTTT. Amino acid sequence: CASSATQGPSGNTIYF.